These 4 T cell receptor beta chains share one sample of origin, sequenced in a study of OX40 agonist ivuxolimab in advanced cancers. Assay used: immunoSEQ multiplex PCR; TCRdb lists only in-frame clones, some missing. The sample shows about 100,000 clones, 89% of them seen only once. The specimen was CD4+ or CD8+ T cells sorted from blood, collected in a trial of the OX40 agonist ivuxolimab. These receptors all stem from an adult with an advanced solid tumor such as melanoma, head and neck, liver or kidney cancer.

The chain joins TRBV5-1 to TRBJ2-1; tentative D call: TRBD2 (5 bases). The ends were cut back, 0 bases at V and 7 bases at J, with 5 bases in the middle. Germline CDR1 SGHRS, CDR2 YFSETQ. The CDR3 covers 12 residues. In DNA, the CDR3 is TGCGCCAGCAGCTTGGGCGGGAATGAGCAGTTCTTC. This codes for CASSLGGNEQFF.

In its sample, this clone was seen once. The chain combines TRBV27 with TRBJ2-7, with D perhaps matching TRBD2 (5 bases). In germline, CDR1 is MNHEY, CDR2 SMNVEV (reference sequence). The CDR3 has 17 amino acids. V dropped 3 bases and J dropped 2 bases, with 20 bases sitting between them. The CDR3 DNA reads TGTGCCAGCAGTTTTAATGGAGGTGTGGAAGGAGCCTACGAGCAGTACTTC. Its protein product is CASSFNGGVEGAYEQYF.

The chain combines TRBV5-1 with TRBJ2-1; 7 bases match TRBD2. J lost 4 bases, V lost 0 bases, and 10 bases had no gene match. The CDR3 has 17 amino acids. The germline CDR1 and CDR2 sequences are SGHRS and YFSETQ. Here the CDR3 reads CASSLEGASGFYNEQFF. In DNA, the CDR3 is TGCGCCAGCAGCTTGGAAGGGGCTAGCGGCTTTTACAATGAGCAGTTCTTC.

This clone was counted between two and nine times. This rearrangement joins TRBV7-8 to TRBJ1-3; no firm D call. The CDR3 has 12 amino acids. V lost 7 bases and J lost 1, with 5 bases in between. Germline CDR1 SGHVS, CDR2 FQNEAQ. CDR3 protein: CASTRSGNTIYF. In nucleotides, the CDR3 is TGTGCCAGCACTAGATCTGGAAACACCATATATTTT.